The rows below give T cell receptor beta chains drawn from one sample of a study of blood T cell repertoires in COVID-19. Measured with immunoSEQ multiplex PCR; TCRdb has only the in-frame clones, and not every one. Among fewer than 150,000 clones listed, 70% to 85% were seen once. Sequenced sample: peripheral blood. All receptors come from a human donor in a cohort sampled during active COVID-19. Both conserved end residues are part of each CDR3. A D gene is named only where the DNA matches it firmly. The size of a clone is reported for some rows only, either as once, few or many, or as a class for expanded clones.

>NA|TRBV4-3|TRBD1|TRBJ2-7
TGCGCCAGCAGCTATCCCCGGGACAGGGCAACCTACGAGCAGTACTTC
CASSYPRDRATYEQYF
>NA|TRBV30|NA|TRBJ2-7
TGTGCCACCGCGGGGTACGTATCCTACGAGCAGTACTTC
CATAGYVSYEQYF
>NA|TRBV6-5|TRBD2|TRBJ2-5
TGTGCCAGCAGCCAAGGGACTAGCGGTAAAGAGACCCAGTACTTC
CASSQGTSGKETQYF
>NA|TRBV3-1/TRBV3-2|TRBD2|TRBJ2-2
TGTGCCAGCAGCCAAGCGGGCGGGGGGTGGTCGGACACCGGGGAGCTGTTTTTT
CASSQAGGGWSDTGELFF
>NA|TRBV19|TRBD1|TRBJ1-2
TGTGCCAGTACCCCAGGGGGCGCAGATGGCTACACCTTC
CASTPGGADGYTF
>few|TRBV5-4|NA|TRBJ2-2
TGTGCCAGCAGCCAACAACGGGGGGCGGACACCGGGGAGCTGTTTTTT
CASSQQRGADTGELFF
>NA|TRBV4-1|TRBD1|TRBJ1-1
TGCGCCAGCAGCCAACACCCCGGACAGGGCGATGCTGAAGCTTTCTTT
CASSQHPGQGDAEAFF
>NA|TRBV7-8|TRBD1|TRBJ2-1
TGTGCCAGCAGTTTTAAGAGGGGACAGGGGGCATCTGAGCAGTTCTTC
CASSFKRGQGASEQFF
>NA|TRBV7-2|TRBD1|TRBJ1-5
TGTGCCAGCAGCTTAACCGGGACAGGGGGCGTAGGGCCCCAGCATTTT
CASSLTGTGGVGPQHF
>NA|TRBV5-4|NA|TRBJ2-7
TGTGCCAGCAGCTTGCGGCCGACTGACTACGAGCAGTACTTC
CASSLRPTDYEQYF
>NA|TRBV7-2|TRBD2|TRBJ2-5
TGTGCCAGCAGGTGGGAGGGGGAGACCCAGTACTTC
CASRWEGETQYF
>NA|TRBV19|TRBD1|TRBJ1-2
TGTGCCAGTAGTACCCTATTGACAGGGGGCGGGAACTATGGCTACACCTTC
CASSTLLTGGGNYGYTF
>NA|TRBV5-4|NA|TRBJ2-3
TGTGCCAGCAGCCAGAAGGGGGGGACCTACACAGATACGCAGTATTTT
CASSQKGGTYTDTQYF
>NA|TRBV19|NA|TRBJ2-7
TGTGCCAGTAGTCCGAGACTGAGACAGGCGTCCTACGAGCAGTACTTC
CASSPRLRQASYEQYF
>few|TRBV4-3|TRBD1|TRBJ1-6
TGCGCCAGCAGCCAAGGAGGTGGGACAGGTCGACCCCTCCACTTT
CASSQGGGTGRPLHF
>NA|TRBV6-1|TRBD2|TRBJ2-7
TGTGCCAGCAGTGAATCAGCGGGGGGCGATCTACGAGAGCAGTACTTC
CASSESAGGDLREQYF
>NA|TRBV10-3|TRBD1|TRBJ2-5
TGTGCCATCAGGAAGGACAAGGGGGCTATAGAGACCCAGTACTTC
CAIRKDKGAIETQYF
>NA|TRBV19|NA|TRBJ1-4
TGTGCCAGCAAGCCAGGGTTCGGGTGGAATAATGAAAAACTGTTTTTT
CASKPGFGWNNEKLFF
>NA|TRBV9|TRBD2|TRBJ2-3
TGTGCCAGCAGCGTAGTCGCGAGCGGGGGACCAGATACGCAGTATTTT
CASSVVASGGPDTQYF
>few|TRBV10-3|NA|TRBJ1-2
TGTGCCATCAGTGAGCCCGGCGGAGGGAACTATGGCTACACCTTC
CAISEPGGGNYGYTF
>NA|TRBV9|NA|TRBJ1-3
TGTGCCAGCAGCGCGGACTTTGGAAACACCATATATTTT
CASSADFGNTIYF
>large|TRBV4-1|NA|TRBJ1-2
TGCGCCAGCAGCCAAGAAAGCGGTACACAGAGATATGGCTACACCTTC
CASSQESGTQRYGYTF
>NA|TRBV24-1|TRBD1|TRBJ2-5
TGTGCCACCAGTGACCACCCCGGGACAGGGAAGGAGACCCAGTACTTC
CATSDHPGTGKETQYF
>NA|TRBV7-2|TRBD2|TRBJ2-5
TGTGCCAGCAGCAACCCGAGGACTAGATCGGGGGAGACCCAGTACTTC
CASSNPRTRSGETQYF
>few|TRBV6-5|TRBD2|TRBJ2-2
TGTGCCAGCCGTAGCGGGGGGCCAGGAGGGGAGCTGTTTTTT
CASRSGGPGGELFF
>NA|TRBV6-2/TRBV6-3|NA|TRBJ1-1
TGTGCCAGCAGCATGACAGGTTGGGTAAGAAACGCTGAAGCTTTCTTT
CASSMTGWVRNAEAFF
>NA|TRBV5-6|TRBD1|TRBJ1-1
TGTGCCAGCAGCTTCCCAGGGGGCGTGAGCACTGAAGCTTTCTTT
CASSFPGGVSTEAFF
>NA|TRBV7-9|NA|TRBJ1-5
TGTGCCAGCAGCCCATCCCTAGGGCCCCAGCATTTT
CASSPSLGPQHF
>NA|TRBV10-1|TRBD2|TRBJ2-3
TGCGCCAGCAGTGAGGCGGGGGGCCGGATGAGCACAGATACGCAGTATTTT
CASSEAGGRMSTDTQYF
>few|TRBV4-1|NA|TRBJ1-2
TGCGCCAGCAGCAAACCTCAGGAAAGAGATGGCTACACCTTC
CASSKPQERDGYTF
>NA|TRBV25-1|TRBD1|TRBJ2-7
TGTGCCAGCAGTGAATCGAGGGGGACAGGGACCAACGAGCAGTACTTC
CASSESRGTGTNEQYF
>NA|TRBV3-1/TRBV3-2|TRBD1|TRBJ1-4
TGTGCCAGCAGCGCCCCAGGGGGCGGCGAAAAACTGTTTTTT
CASSAPGGGEKLFF
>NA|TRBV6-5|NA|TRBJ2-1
TGTGCCAGCGACCTTACAGGGATGGGGGAGGGTGAGCAGTTCTTC
CASDLTGMGEGEQFF
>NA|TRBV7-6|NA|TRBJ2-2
TGTGCCAGCAGCTTAGTAAGGGGGAACACCGGGGAGCTGTTTTTT
CASSLVRGNTGELFF
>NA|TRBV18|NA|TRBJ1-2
TGTGCCAGCTCACCACGTCCCGGACTCTATGGCTACACCTTC
CASSPRPGLYGYTF
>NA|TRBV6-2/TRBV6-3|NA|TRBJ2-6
TGTGCCAGCAGTCAATCCCGCAGGGGCATGTCAGGGGCCAACGTCCTGACTTTC
CASSQSRRGMSGANVLTF
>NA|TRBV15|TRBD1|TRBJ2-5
TGTGCCACCAGCAGAGATCCAGGACAGGGCGGAGAGACCCAGTACTTC
CATSRDPGQGGETQYF
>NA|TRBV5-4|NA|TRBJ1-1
TGTGCCAGCAGCTTGGATTTGGGGGGGCCCACGAACACTGAAGCTTTCTTT
CASSLDLGGPTNTEAFF
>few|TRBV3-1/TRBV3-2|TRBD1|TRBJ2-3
TGTGCCAGCAGCCGAGGAGGGACAGGGGAGAGAGATACGCAGTATTTT
CASSRGGTGERDTQYF
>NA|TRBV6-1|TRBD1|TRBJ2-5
TGTGCCAGCAGTGAGCGACAGGGGAGTCCAGAGACCCAGTACTTC
CASSERQGSPETQYF
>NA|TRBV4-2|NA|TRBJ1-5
TGTGCCAGCAGCCAAGATGCAACGGGGGGCGGCCAGCCCCAGCATTTT
CASSQDATGGGQPQHF